Listed below are T cell receptor beta chains from one sample, sequenced in a study of blood T cell repertoires in COVID-19. Produced via immunoSEQ multiplex PCR; TCRdb's table is partial and in-frame only. The sample consists of about 100,000 clones, 79% of them appearing once. Material for sequencing was peripheral blood. These receptors were taken from a human donor in a cohort sampled during active COVID-19. Both conserved end residues are part of each CDR3. The D gene is left open where the match is weak. Clone size is given for some rows only: seen once, a few or many times, or a class if the clone is expanded.

cdr3_nt | cdr3_aa | j_call | clone_size | d_call | v_call
TGTGCCAGCAGCTTGGTTCGGAGCAGCTCCTACAATGAGCAGTTCTTC | CASSLVRSSSYNEQFF | TRBJ2-1 | - | - | TRBV5-4
TGTGCCAGCAGCCAAGCCGGGAGGGGGCAGTTCTTC | CASSQAGRGQFF | TRBJ2-1 | few | TRBD2 | TRBV3-1/TRBV3-2
TGCAGTGCTAGTTTAGCGGGAGGGCCCTACGAGCAGTACTTC | CSASLAGGPYEQYF | TRBJ2-7 | - | TRBD2 | TRBV20-1
TGCGCCAGCAGCTCGCTAATCGGGGGGCCCGGGGAGCTGTTTTTT | CASSSLIGGPGELFF | TRBJ2-2 | - | - | TRBV5-1
TGCAGTGCTAGTTCCCGGGACAGCTCCTATGGCTACACCTTC | CSASSRDSSYGYTF | TRBJ1-2 | - | TRBD1 | TRBV20-1
TGCGCCAGCACCCGGTACGGGTGGGGGGTCGGTGAGCAGTTCTTC | CASTRYGWGVGEQFF | TRBJ2-1 | - | - | TRBV5-1
TGTGCCAGCAGCTTGTCCTCGGGGACAGACGGCTACACCTTC | CASSLSSGTDGYTF | TRBJ1-2 | - | TRBD1 | TRBV5-5
TGTGCCAGCAGTTACCTGACTAGCGGGAGGGTTAACACCGGGGAGCTGTTTTTT | CASSYLTSGRVNTGELFF | TRBJ2-2 | once | TRBD2 | TRBV6-2/TRBV6-3
TGTGCCAGCAGCCAAGAGGGGGCGCATGGCTACACCTTC | CASSQEGAHGYTF | TRBJ1-2 | once | - | TRBV3-1/TRBV3-2
TGTGCCAGCACCACCTATCCCCTGAGAGCGGGAGATGAGGGAATCTACAATGAGCAGTTCTTC | CASTTYPLRAGDEGIYNEQFF | TRBJ2-1 | - | TRBD2 | TRBV27
TGCGCCAGCAGCTTCGCTGTTGGGCCGAGCTACAATGAGCAGTTCTTC | CASSFAVGPSYNEQFF | TRBJ2-1 | - | - | TRBV5-1
TGCGCCAGCCAGGGACAAGTAGACACTGAAGCTTTCTTT | CASQGQVDTEAFF | TRBJ1-1 | - | - | TRBV5-1
TGTGCCACCTTTAGCGGGGGCGGGAACACCGGGGAGCTGTTTTTT | CATFSGGGNTGELFF | TRBJ2-2 | - | TRBD2 | TRBV5-6
TGCGCCAGCAGTGAGTCCCCTAAACGGGAGGGTTCGAGCTCCTACAATGAGCAGTTCTTC | CASSESPKREGSSSYNEQFF | TRBJ2-1 | - | TRBD2 | TRBV10-1
TGTGCCAGCAGCGTCGACAGGGGGTACGAGCAGTACTTC | CASSVDRGYEQYF | TRBJ2-7 | - | TRBD1 | TRBV7-2
TGCGCCAGCAGCTTAAGTCTCGGGGAGCAGTACTTC | CASSLSLGEQYF | TRBJ2-7 | few | - | TRBV5-1
TGTGCCAGCAGCTTAGTTGATACAGAAAAACTGTTTTTT | CASSLVDTEKLFF | TRBJ1-4 | - | - | TRBV11-2
TGTGCCAGCAGTCTACCCGACAGGGCCCACGAGCAGTACTTC | CASSLPDRAHEQYF | TRBJ2-7 | - | TRBD1 | TRBV28
TGCGCCAGCAGCCCCCAGCCGGGATGGGGCACCGGGGAGCTGTTTTTT | CASSPQPGWGTGELFF | TRBJ2-2 | - | - | TRBV5-1
TGTGCCAGCAGCTCGACTAGCGCGAGCTCCTACAATGAGCAGTTCTTC | CASSSTSASSYNEQFF | TRBJ2-1 | - | TRBD2 | TRBV5-4
TGTGCCAGCTCACACACCTCAGGGGGTAGGTCCTACAATGAGCAGTTCTTC | CASSHTSGGRSYNEQFF | TRBJ2-1 | - | TRBD1 | TRBV18
TGTGCCAGCAGCCCAGGGGCGGGCACCGGGGAGCTGTTTTTT | CASSPGAGTGELFF | TRBJ2-2 | few | - | TRBV25-1
TGTGCCAGCAGTCCGGGACTAGCGGGAGTGGGGAGCACAGATACGCAGTATTTT | CASSPGLAGVGSTDTQYF | TRBJ2-3 | - | TRBD2 | TRBV5-4
TGTGCCAGCAGCTTAGCGGAGGCGCCCCCCTACAATGAGCAGTTCTTC | CASSLAEAPPYNEQFF | TRBJ2-1 | once | - | TRBV7-8
TGTGCCAGCAGCCAATCCCGGGGAGGGACTGAAGCTTTCTTT | CASSQSRGGTEAFF | TRBJ1-1 | - | - | TRBV3-1/TRBV3-2
TGTGCCAGCAGTGTCTCGCGTGGTGGGGCCCTCTTCTTC | CASSVSRGGALFF | TRBJ2-1 | - | - | TRBV2
TGTGCCAGCATCCACGACAGGGGGCTTGGCTACACCTTC | CASIHDRGLGYTF | TRBJ1-2 | - | TRBD1 | TRBV2
TGCGCCAGCAGCTTGGGCCAGAGTGGGACAGAAGCTTTCTTT | CASSLGQSGTEAFF | TRBJ1-1 | - | - | TRBV5-1